This T cell receptor beta chain emerged from a study of shared clonotypes between healthy human individuals. Study-level points and caveats: Naive subsets generally had larger estimated richness than memory subsets.

Repertoires were generated with immunoSEQ multiplex PCR, while TCRdb's copy carries only in-frame clones and drops some. The sample lists 1.6 million or so clones, around 97% occurring once. A remark on this clone: Antigen unknown. In the same sample, other DNA sequences code for this CDR3.

CDR3 size: 14 residues. The germline V gene has CDR1 MNHEY and CDR2 SVGAGI. V lost 0 bases and J lost 6; bases outside the gene matches: 3. The chain couples TRBV6-5 to TRBJ1-1; 8 bases fit TRBD1. The sample taken for sequencing was naive CD4+ T cells sorted from blood. The sample's subset: CD45RA+ positively selected. This receptor was obtained from a man younger than 40 in good health. The CDR3 sequence: CASSYSGQGAEAFF. The CDR3 DNA reads TGTGCCAGCAGTTACTCCGGACAGGGTGCTGAAGCTTTCTTT.